This record concerns one T cell receptor (beta chain) sequence. TCRdb's table, derived via immunoSEQ multiplex PCR, lists solely in-frame clones and lacks some. There are 180,000 or so clones in the sample; more than 75% occur only once, and 26% lies in the top ten. The data stem from a study of T cell responses to AZD1222 COVID-19 vaccine. The CDR3 has 16 amino acids. CDR1 is LGHNA and CDR2 is YSLEER in the germline V gene. J gave up 7 bases and V 3 bases, and 9 bases lay outside the gene matches. Both about-4-week and about-12-week second-dose recipients were combined. The V call is TRBV4-3, the J call TRBJ2-1; 10 bases agree with TRBD2. This sample comprised peripheral blood, obtained 28 days after the second AZD1222 dose. This clonotype originated in an adult who received the AZD1222 COVID-19 vaccine. CDR3 in amino acids: CASSHLTSGIGNEQFF. In DNA, the CDR3 is TGCGCCAGCAGCCACCTAACTAGCGGGATAGGGAATGAGCAGTTCTTC.